This TCR beta chain was sequenced in a study of blood T cells in healthy people across ages. The junction had 4 bases not matched to a gene; V was cut back by 0 bases and J by 5 bases. CDR1 SGHKS and CDR2 YYEKEE come from the germline V gene (reference sequence). CDR3 length equals 15 residues. The use of a sample-barcoded 5' primer and a J-beta primer mix characterized a second PCR of roughly 6 to 11 cycles. Using its own MiXCR run on the 5' RACE reads, TCRdb lists one record per CDR3 protein. Here the sample spans fewer than 2 million distinct CDR3 sequences, 35% to 50% being singletons. The specimen was blood. The V gene is TRBV5-5, the J gene TRBJ1-4; 7 nucleotides match TRBD1. This receptor was obtained from a human donor in good health. CDR3 nucleotides: TGTGCCAGCAGCTTGGCGGGACAGTCAAATGAAAAACTGTTTTTT. Encoded protein: CASSLAGQSNEKLFF.